This T cell receptor (beta chain) stems from a study of neurological immune-mediated disorders (dated by TCRdb to the late 2010s). In the study overall: Among the approximately 34 multiple sclerosis patients, relapsing-remitting MS accounted for around 30 and secondary progressive MS accounted for 3. Peripheral blood TCR-beta repertoires from patients with HTLV-I-associated myelopathy (HAM/TSP), patients with multiple sclerosis, and healthy controls were compared in the study using UMI-based sequencing. The roughly 100 TCR-beta libraries included longitudinal samples, technical triplicates and paired sorted CD4+ and CD8+ T-cell subsets alongside PBMC samples. Of the approximately 66 subjects in the cohort, some 15 were HAM/TSP patients, roughly 34 were multiple sclerosis patients, and 20 were healthy controls.

This clonotype was seen ten or more times. Its recognized antigen is unknown. No base qualities exist here, and no much larger clone lies one base off it. Points the paper makes about the study in general: The MS cluster showed no association with clinical or MRI features, and the authors stated that larger cohorts are needed. TCR clonal expansion was highest in HAM/TSP patients and lowest in MS patients, with MS patients falling below even healthy controls. No identical CDR3 amino acid sequences were found to be shared among expanded clones across subjects, suggesting that TCR-beta repertoires were private in all groups. Phylogenetic analysis grouped repertoires from 18 of 34 MS patients into a cluster of related CDR3 sequences, suggesting a possible repertoire-level signature.

V loses 5 bases of germline sequence and J loses 3 bases, and the interval between the two ends is 25 bases. From cysteine to phenylalanine, the CDR3 is 18 amino acids long. The read is trimmed to its CDR3 DNA, 54 bases read in frame from base 1. Looking up the germline V gene (reference sequence) yields CDR1 SEHNR and CDR2 FQNEAQ. For the unsorted PBMC libraries, 2 million PBMCs were stored in RNAlater at -80 degrees C until RNA extraction and were used to generate the libraries. Multiple sclerosis patients were enrolled in a US clinical protocol evaluating disease progression by magnetic resonance imaging. PBMCs were separated from peripheral blood using Ficoll-Hypaque density gradient centrifugation and then cryopreserved in liquid nitrogen. cDNA was synthesized by template-switch 5'RACE using a primer carrying a 10-nucleotide random unique molecular identifier by which each TCR transcript was tagged. Every sequencing run yielded over 170 million TCR-beta sequences covering 15-18 subjects. The RNeasy kit was used to extract total RNA. Using the KAPA Real-time Library Amplification kit, TCR-beta VDJ regions were amplified with primers for the TCR constant region and the 5'RACE anchor. A first PCR added sample indexes and Illumina adaptors, and a second PCR then raised library yield. After Ampure bead purification, the TCR product of roughly 650 bp was size-selected on a 2% E-gel SizeSelection system. Before pooling, library quality was assessed on a Bioanalyzer, concentration was determined with Qubit, and library quantification was performed with the Kapa Library Quantification kit. An Illumina HiSeq 2500 sequenced the libraries paired-end 2 x 150 bp. To increase sequence diversity, about 23-32% phiX was spiked into each library pool. The study's own analysis went as follows. The UMI-based MiGEC pipeline processed quality-filtered reads and removed over 85% of raw TCR sequences during error correction. VDJ genes were aligned to IMGT germline references, and clonotypes were defined by unique CDR3 amino acid sequence plus V-J genes. Clonal expansion, Shannon diversity and CDR3 relatedness (CalcPairwiseDistances, ClusterSamples) were evaluated with VDJtools, and phylogenetic trees were built with CLCbio workbench. Using coefficient-of-variation modelling across technical triplicates, the study counted a clone as expanded if it had at least 8 unique UMIs. Clones were called with MiXCR by TCRdb after fastp trimmed the public reads at Q25, and only in-frame beta chains were retained. Every CDR3 protein is listed once, alongside the most common genes and DNA of its rows. Clone size and V and J calls follow TCRdb, not the original study. The sample table lists more than 40,000 distinct CDR3 sequences, approximately 3% of them with a count of one. About 14% of the sample goes to the ten largest clones.

This clonotype was obtained from a woman aged 50 to 60 with multiple sclerosis. The sequence is built from TRBV7-9 and TRBJ2-5, with a weak D call of TRBD2 (6 bases match). Sequencing used PBMCs. The DNA sequence is given as TGTGCCAGCAGCACACTAGGACTACTTGGAGGCGGCAAAGAGACCCAGTACTTC. Its coded protein is CASSTLGLLGGGKETQYF.